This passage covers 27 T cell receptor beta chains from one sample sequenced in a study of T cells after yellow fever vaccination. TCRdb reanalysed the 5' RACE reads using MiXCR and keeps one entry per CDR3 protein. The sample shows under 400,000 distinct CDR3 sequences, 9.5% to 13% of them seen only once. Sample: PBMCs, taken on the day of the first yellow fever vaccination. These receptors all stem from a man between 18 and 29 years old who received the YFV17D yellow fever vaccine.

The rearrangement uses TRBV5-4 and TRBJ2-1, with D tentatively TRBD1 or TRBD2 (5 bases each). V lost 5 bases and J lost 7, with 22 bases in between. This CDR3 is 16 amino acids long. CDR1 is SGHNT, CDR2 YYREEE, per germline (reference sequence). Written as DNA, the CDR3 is TGTGCCAGCAGTCAGCCATCCGGGACGGACTTAAATGAGCAGTTCTTC. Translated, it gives CASSQPSGTDLNEQFF.

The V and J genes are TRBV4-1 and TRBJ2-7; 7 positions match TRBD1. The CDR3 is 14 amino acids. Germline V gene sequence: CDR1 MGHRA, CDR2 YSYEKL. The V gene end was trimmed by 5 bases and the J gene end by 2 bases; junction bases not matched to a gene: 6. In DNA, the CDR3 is TGCGCCAGCAGCGATTTGACAGGGACCTACGAGCAGTACTTC. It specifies CASSDLTGTYEQYF.

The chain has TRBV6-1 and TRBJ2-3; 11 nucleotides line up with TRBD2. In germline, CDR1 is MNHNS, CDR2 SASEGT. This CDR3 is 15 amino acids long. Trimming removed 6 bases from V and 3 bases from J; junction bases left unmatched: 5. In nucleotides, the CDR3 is TGTGCCAGCAGGGATGGGACTAGCGGAACAGATACGCAGTATTTT. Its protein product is CASRDGTSGTDTQYF.

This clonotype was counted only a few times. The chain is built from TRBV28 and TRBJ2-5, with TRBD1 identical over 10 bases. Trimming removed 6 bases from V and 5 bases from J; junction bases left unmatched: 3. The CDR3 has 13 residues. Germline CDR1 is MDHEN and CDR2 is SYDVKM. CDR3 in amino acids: CASRTGGGETQYF. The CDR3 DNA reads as TGTGCCAGCAGGACAGGGGGCGGCGAGACCCAGTACTTC. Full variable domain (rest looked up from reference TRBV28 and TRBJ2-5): DVKVTQSSRYLVKRTGEKVFLECVQDMDHENMFWYRQDPGLGLRLIYFSYDVKMKEKGDIPEGYSVSREKKERFSLILESASTNQTSMYLCASRTGGGETQYFGPGTRLLVL.

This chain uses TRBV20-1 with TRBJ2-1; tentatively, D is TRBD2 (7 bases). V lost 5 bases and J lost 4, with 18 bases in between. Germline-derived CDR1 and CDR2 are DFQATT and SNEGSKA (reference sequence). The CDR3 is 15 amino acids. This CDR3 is CSACPRGGQYNEQFF. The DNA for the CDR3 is TGCAGTGCTTGCCCAAGGGGGGGCCAATACAATGAGCAGTTCTTC.

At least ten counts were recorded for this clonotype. This chain's CDR3 is CAISGQGEEKLFF. The DNA of the CDR3 is TGTGCCATCAGCGGACAGGGAGAGGAAAAACTGTTTTTT. The chain couples TRBV10-3 to TRBJ1-4; 8 nucleotides line up with TRBD1. The trim removed 6 bases at V and 8 bases at J, leaving 5 bases unmatched. The CDR3 runs 13 residues. CDR1 and CDR2 (germline): ENHRY, SYGVKD.

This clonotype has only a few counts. CDR3 region: CASSFGLRGPTNEKLFF. The CDR3, as DNA: TGTGCCAGCAGTTTCGGGCTAAGGGGACCAACTAATGAAAAACTGTTTTTT. The chain recombines TRBV12-3 or TRBV12-4 with TRBJ1-4, with a tentative D call TRBD1 (5 bases). V shed 3 bases and J shed 0 bases, with 14 bases lying between them. The CDR3 spans 17 residues.

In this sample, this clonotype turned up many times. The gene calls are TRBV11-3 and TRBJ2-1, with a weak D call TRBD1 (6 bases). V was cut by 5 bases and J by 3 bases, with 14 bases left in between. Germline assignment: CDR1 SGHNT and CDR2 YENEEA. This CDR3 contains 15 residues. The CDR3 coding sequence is TGTGCCAGCAGCCAAAAACAGGGAGACTACAATGAGCAGTTCTTC. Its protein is CASSQKQGDYNEQFF.

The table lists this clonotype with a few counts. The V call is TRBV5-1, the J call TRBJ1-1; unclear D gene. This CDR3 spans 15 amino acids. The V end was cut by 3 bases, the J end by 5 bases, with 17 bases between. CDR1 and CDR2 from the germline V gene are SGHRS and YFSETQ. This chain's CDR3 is CASSSLASGGTEAFF. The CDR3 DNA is TGCGCCAGCAGCTCACTGGCATCGGGAGGTACTGAAGCTTTCTTT.

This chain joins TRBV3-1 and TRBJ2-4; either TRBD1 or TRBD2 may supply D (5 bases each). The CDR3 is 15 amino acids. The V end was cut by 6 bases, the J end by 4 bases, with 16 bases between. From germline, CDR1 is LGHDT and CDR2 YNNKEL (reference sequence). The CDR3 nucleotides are TGTGCCAGCAGTCACCACGGGACGGAAAAAAACATTCAGTACTTC. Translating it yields CASSHHGTEKNIQYF.

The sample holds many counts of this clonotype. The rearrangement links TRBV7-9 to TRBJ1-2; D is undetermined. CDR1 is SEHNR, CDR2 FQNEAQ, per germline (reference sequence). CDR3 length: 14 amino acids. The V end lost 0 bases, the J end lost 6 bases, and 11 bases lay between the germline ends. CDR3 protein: CASSLALVSHGYTF. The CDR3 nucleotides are TGTGCCAGCAGCTTAGCGCTTGTCTCCCATGGCTACACCTTC.

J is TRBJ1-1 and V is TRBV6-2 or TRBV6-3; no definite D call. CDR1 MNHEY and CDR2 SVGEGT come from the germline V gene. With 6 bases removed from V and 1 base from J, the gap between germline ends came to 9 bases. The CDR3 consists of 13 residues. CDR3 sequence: CASRTSGNTEAFF. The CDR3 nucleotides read TGTGCCAGCAGGACATCGGGGAACACTGAAGCTTTCTTT.

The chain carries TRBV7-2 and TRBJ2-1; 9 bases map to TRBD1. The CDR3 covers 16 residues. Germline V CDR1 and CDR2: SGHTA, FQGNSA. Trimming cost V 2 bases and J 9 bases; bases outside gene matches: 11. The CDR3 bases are TGTGCCAGCAGCTTACAGGGGACAGGGTTTGGCGTTGAGCAGTTCTTC. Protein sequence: CASSLQGTGFGVEQFF.

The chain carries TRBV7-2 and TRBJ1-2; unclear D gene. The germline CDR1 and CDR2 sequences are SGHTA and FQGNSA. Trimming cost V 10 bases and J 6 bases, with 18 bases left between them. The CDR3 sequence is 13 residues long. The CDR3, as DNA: TGTGCCATGGGCCCCGGGCAGATCAATGGCTACACCTTC. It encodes CAMGPGQINGYTF.

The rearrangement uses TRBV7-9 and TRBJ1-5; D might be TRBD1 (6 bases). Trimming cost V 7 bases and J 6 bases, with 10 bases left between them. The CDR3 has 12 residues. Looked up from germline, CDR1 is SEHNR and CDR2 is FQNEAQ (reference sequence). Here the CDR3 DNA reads TGTGCCAGCACCCAGGGGACTCAGCCCCAGCATTTT. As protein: CASTQGTQPQHF.

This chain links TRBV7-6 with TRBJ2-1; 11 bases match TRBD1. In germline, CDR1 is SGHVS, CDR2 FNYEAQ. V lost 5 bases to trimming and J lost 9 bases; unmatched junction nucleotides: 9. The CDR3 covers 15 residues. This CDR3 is CASSRTGTGGIEQFF. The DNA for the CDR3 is TGTGCCAGCAGCCGTACCGGGACAGGGGGGATTGAGCAGTTCTTC.

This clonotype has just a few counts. The CDR3 sequence: CASSQHTNTEAFF. DNA of the CDR3: TGCGCCAGCAGCCAACATACGAACACTGAAGCTTTCTTT. The chain couples TRBV4-1 to TRBJ1-1; no definite D call. The V end lost 2 bases, the J end lost 1 base, and 5 bases lay between the germline ends. CDR1 and CDR2 (germline): MGHRA, YSYEKL. This CDR3 contains 13 residues.

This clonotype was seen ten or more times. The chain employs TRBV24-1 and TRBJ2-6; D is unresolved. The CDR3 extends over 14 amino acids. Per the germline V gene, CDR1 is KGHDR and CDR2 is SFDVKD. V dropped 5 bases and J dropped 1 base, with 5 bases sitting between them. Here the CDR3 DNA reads TGTGCCACCAGTGCTGCTTCTGGGGCCAACGTCCTGACTTTC. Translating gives CATSAASGANVLTF.

CDR3 loop: CATEGNTGELFF. In DNA, the CDR3 is TGTGCCACCGAGGGTAACACCGGGGAGCTGTTTTTT. V is TRBV24-1 and J is TRBJ2-2, with a weak D call TRBD2 (5 bases). The CDR3 length is 12 residues. Trimming cost V 9 bases and J 2 bases, with 6 bases left between them. Per the germline V gene, CDR1 is KGHDR and CDR2 is SFDVKD.

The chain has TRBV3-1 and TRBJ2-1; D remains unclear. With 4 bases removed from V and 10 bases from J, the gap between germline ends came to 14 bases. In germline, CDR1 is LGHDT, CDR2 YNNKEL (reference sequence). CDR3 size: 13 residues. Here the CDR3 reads CASSPPRSWEQFF. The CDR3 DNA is TGTGCCAGCAGCCCTCCCAGGTCCTGGGAGCAGTTCTTC.

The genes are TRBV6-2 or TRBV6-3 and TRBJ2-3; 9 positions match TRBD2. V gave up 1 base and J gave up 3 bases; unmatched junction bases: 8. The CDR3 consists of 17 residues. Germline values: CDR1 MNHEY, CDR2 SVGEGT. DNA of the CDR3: TGTGCCAGCAGTTACTTGCTAGCGGGGCTCCGTACAGATACGCAGTATTTT. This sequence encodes CASSYLLAGLRTDTQYF.

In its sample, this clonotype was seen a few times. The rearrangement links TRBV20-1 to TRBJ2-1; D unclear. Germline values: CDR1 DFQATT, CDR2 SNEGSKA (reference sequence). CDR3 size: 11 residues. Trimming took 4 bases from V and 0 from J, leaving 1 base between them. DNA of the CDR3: TGCAGTGCTAACTCCTACAATGAGCAGTTCTTC. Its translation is CSANSYNEQFF.

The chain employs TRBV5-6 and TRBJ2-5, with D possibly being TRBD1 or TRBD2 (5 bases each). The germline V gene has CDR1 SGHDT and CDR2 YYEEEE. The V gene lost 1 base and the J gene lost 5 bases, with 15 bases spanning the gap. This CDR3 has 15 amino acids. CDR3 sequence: CASSLRGEVEETQYF. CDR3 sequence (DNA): TGTGCCAGCAGCTTGCGAGGGGAAGTAGAGGAGACCCAGTACTTC.

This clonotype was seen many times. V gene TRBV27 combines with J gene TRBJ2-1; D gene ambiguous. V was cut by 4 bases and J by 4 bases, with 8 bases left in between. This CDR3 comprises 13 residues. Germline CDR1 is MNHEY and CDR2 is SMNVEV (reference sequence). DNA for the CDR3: TGTGCCAGCAGTTCGTCTCTTTACAATGAGCAGTTCTTC. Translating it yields CASSSSLYNEQFF.

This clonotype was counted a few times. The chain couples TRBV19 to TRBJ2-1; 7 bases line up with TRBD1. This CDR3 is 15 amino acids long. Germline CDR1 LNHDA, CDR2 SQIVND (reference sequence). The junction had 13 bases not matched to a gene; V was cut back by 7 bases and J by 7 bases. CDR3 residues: CASKTGVGARNEQFF. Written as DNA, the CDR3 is TGTGCCAGTAAAACAGGGGTGGGGGCTAGGAATGAGCAGTTCTTC.

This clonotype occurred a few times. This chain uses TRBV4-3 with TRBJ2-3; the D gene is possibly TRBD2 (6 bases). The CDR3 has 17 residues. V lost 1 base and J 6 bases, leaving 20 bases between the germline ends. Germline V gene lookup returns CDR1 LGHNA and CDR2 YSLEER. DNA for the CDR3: TGCGCCAGCAGCCAAGGAACCGTTCGGGGGTCGTTGGATACGCAGTATTTT. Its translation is CASSQGTVRGSLDTQYF.

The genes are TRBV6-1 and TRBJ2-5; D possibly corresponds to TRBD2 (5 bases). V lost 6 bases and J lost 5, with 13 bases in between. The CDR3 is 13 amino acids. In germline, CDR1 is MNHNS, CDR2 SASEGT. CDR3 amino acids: CASSPAGVETQYF. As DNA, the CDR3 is TGTGCCAGCAGCCCCGCCGGGGTCGAGACCCAGTACTTC.